This T cell receptor (beta chain) was observed in a study of CD8 T cells in Susac syndrome. CDR3 length equals 15 residues. Unmatched junction bases numbered 8, after V lost 5 bases and J lost 5 bases. Random hexamers served to reverse transcribe roughly 0.45 to 1 ug RNA. Each CDR3 protein is one row after TCRdb ran MiXCR on the immunoSEQ multiplex PCR reads. The profile shows approximately 140,000 distinct CDR3 sequences, around 86% of them singletons. The chain uses TRBV12-3 or TRBV12-4 and TRBJ2-5; 10 nucleotides agree with TRBD1. Material for sequencing was CD8+ T cells from PBMCs. This TCR was recovered from a human donor with multiple sclerosis. In DNA form, the CDR3 reads TGTGCCAGCAGTCGGGGGACAGGGGTTCTGGAGACCCAGTACTTC. Translation gives CASSRGTGVLETQYF.